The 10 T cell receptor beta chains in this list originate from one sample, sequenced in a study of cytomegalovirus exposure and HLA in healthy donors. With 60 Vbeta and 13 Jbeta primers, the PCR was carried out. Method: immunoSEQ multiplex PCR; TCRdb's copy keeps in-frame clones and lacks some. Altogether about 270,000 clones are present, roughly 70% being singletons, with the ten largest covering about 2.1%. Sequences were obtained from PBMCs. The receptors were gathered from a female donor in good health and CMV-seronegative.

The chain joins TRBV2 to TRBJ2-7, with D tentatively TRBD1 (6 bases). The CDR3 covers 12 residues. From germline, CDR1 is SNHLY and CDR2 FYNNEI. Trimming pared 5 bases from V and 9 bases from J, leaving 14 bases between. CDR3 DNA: TGTGCCAGCAGTACGACAGGTATACTGCAGTACTTC. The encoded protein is CASSTTGILQYF.

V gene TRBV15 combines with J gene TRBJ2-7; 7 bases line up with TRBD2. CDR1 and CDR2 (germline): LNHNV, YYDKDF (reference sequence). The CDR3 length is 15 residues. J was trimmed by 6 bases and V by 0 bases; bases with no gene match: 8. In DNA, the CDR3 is TGTGCCACCAGCAGAGACTCCACTGGGGGGGGCGAGCAGTACTTC. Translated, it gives CATSRDSTGGGEQYF.

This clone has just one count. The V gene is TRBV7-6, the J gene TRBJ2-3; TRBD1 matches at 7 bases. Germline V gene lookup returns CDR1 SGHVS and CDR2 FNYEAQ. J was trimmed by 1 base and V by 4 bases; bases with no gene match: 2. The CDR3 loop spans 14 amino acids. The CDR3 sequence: CASSYGQGTDTQYF. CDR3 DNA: TGTGCCAGCAGCTATGGACAGGGCACAGATACGCAGTATTTT. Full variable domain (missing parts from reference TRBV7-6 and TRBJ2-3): GAGVSQSPRYKVTKRGQDVALRCDPISGHVSLYWYRQALGQGPEFLTYFNYEAQQDKSGLPNDRFSAERPEGSISTLTIQRTEQRDSAMYRCASSYGQGTDTQYFGPGTRLTVL.

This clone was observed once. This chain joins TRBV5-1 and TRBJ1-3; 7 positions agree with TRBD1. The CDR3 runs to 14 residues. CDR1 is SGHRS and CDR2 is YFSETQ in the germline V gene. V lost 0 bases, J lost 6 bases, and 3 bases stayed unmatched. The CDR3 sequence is CASSLGQGLNTIYF. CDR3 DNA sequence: TGCGCCAGCAGCTTGGGACAGGGATTAAACACCATATATTTT.

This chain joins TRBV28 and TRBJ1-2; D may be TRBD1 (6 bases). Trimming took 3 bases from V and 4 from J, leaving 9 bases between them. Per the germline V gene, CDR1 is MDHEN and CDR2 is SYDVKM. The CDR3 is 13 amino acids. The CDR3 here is CASSFRGGYGYTF. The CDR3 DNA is TGTGCCAGCAGTTTTAGGGGGGGCTATGGCTACACCTTC.

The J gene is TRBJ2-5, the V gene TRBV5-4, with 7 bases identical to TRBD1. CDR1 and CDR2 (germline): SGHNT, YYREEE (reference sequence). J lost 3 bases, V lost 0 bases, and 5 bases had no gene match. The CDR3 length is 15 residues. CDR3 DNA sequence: TGTGCCAGCAGCTTGGCCGGACAGGCGGAAGAGACCCAGTACTTC. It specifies CASSLAGQAEETQYF.

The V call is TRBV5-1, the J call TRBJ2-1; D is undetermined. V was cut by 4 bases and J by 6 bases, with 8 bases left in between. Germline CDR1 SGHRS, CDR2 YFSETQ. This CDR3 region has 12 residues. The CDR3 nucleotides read TGCGCCAGCAGCGATGCGGCCAATGAGCAGTTCTTC. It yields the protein CASSDAANEQFF.

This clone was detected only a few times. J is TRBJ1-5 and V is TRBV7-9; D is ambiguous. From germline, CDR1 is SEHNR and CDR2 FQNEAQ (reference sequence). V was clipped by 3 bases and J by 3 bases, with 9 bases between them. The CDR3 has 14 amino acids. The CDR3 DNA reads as TGTGCCAGCAGCTTTGTAGAGGACAATCAGCCCCAGCATTTT. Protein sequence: CASSFVEDNQPQHF.

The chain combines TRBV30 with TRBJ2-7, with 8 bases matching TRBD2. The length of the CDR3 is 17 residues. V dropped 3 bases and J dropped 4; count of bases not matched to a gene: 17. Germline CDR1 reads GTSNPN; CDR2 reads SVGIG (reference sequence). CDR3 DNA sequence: TGTGCCTGGAGCCCCGGGCGGGAGGCTACCCCCTTTTACGAGCAGTACTTC. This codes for CAWSPGREATPFYEQYF.

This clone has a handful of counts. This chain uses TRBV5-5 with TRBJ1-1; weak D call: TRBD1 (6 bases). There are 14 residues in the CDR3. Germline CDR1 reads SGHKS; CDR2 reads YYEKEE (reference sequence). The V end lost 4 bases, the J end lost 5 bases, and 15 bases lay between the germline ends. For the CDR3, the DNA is TGTGCCAGCAGCCCCGGGACACCCAGAACTGAAGCTTTCTTT. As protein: CASSPGTPRTEAFF.